The next 19 T cell receptor beta chains were all read from a single sample in a study of CXCR3-negative and CXCR3-positive naive CD8 T cells. 5' RACE that incorporated UMI labels was used to prepare the TRB cDNA libraries. TCRdb reprocessed the 5' RACE reads, with one entry per CDR3 protein and no DNA. Recorded for this sample: about 130,000 distinct CDR3 sequences. The sequenced sample was naive CXCR3- CD8+ T cells from blood. Subset given: CD45RO-CCR7+CD27+CD95- naive CD8+ T cells lacking CXCR3 (TNR3-). The receptors were sampled from a human donor in good health. Some clones in this sample may be carry-over from other donors' samples.

The rearrangement uses TRBV28 and TRBJ2-4; TCRdb indicates TRBD1, and absent DNA this call remains unverified. The CDR3 length is 16 residues. The germline V gene has CDR1 MDHEN and CDR2 SYDVKM. The CDR3 region is CASSFSPGSVENIQYF.

The J gene is TRBJ2-5, the V gene TRBV5-6; there is no DNA to check the TCRdb D call of TRBD1. CDR1 and CDR2 from the germline V gene are SGHDT and YYEEEE. This CDR3 contains 16 residues. This CDR3 reads CASSLIRGGAGETQYF.

The chain carries TRBV15 and TRBJ2-3; lacking DNA, the TRBD2 call made by TCRdb goes unchecked. The CDR3 runs to 15 residues. Germline V gene sequence: CDR1 LNHNV, CDR2 YYDKDF (reference sequence). The CDR3 is CATSPGLVTTDTQYF.

The chain links TRBV14 to TRBJ1-2; no DNA is available, so the TRBD1 call from TCRdb remains unchecked. The CDR3 has 16 residues. Germline CDR1 reads SGHDN; CDR2 reads FVKESK. The CDR3 sequence is CASSQDNVGAGYGYTF. Based on the CDR3 plus reference TRBV14 and TRBJ1-2, the full variable domain is EAGVTQFPSHSVIEKGQTVTLRCDPISGHDNLYWYRRVMGKEIKFLLHFVKESKQDESGMPNNRFLAERTGGTYSTLKVQPAELEDSGVYFCASSQDNVGAGYGYTFGSGTRLTVV.

V is TRBV7-8 and J is TRBJ1-2; as DNA is missing, the TRBD1 call by TCRdb cannot be tested. The CDR3 extends over 15 amino acids. Germline lookup yields CDR1 SGHVS and CDR2 FQNEAQ. The CDR3 region is CASSPTGQGWEGYTF.

The chain has TRBV27 and TRBJ2-1; the D call of TRBD1 rests on TCRdb alone, since no DNA is present to check it. The V gene's germline CDR1 is MNHEY and CDR2 SMNVEV (reference sequence). The CDR3 is 13 amino acids. Here the CDR3 reads CASSATGVNEQFF.

The chain recombines TRBV6-1 with TRBJ2-2; without DNA, the TCRdb call of TRBD1 cannot be checked. Per the germline V gene, CDR1 is MNHNS and CDR2 is SASEGT. This CDR3 has 14 residues. This CDR3 is CASRQGAYTGELFF.

V and J are TRBV20-1 and TRBJ2-1; TCRdb's D call, TRBD1, is unchecked because there is no DNA. Germline V gene data show CDR1 as DFQATT and CDR2 as SNEGSKA (reference sequence). This CDR3 has 17 residues. This CDR3 reads CSARDLNLGGAGNEQFF.

V gene TRBV4-3 combines with J gene TRBJ1-4; the TCRdb call, TRBD1, lacks DNA for checking. Germline V gene sequence: CDR1 LGHNA, CDR2 YSLEER. The CDR3 runs 15 residues. This CDR3 reads CASSQGAGEREKLFF.

The chain carries TRBV12-3 or TRBV12-4 and TRBJ2-7; absent DNA, TCRdb's TRBD1 call cannot be checked. This CDR3 region has 15 residues. CDR3 residues: CASSWGTGASYEQYF.

V is TRBV7-2 and J is TRBJ2-1; TCRdb selects TRBD1, and the lack of DNA leaves this call unchecked. CDR3 length: 15 residues. The germline V gene has CDR1 SGHTA and CDR2 FQGNSA. CDR3 sequence: CASSFRQGIYNEQFF.

This chain joins TRBV10-3 and TRBJ1-4; TCRdb names TRBD1, which stays unverified in the absence of DNA. CDR3 length: 15 amino acids. Germline CDR1 is ENHRY and CDR2 is SYGVKD. CDR3 in amino acids: CAISESGKPNEKLFF.

The chain joins TRBV4-1 to TRBJ2-7; TCRdb returns TRBD2, unconfirmable since there is no DNA. Germline CDR1 is MGHRA and CDR2 is YSYEKL. This CDR3 spans 17 amino acids. CDR3: CASSQDPAGGLSDTQYF.

The chain carries TRBV6-2 or TRBV6-3 and TRBJ2-1; TCRdb's D gene call, TRBD1, goes unchecked for lack of DNA. The CDR3 consists of 14 residues. Germline lookup yields CDR1 MNHEY and CDR2 SVGEGT. The CDR3 reads CASSYGPAPGEQFF.

CDR3 in amino acids: CASSRLAGGELYGYTF. J is TRBJ1-2 and V is TRBV7-6; TCRdb outputs TRBD1, but without DNA this stays unchecked. This CDR3 is 16 amino acids long. Germline CDR1 SGHVS, CDR2 FNYEAQ.

The chain employs TRBV7-9 and TRBJ2-1; with no DNA, the TCRdb D assignment of TRBD2 cannot be verified. CDR3 size: 20 residues. Germline V lookup: CDR1 SEHNR, CDR2 FQNEAQ (reference sequence). This CDR3 is CASSFSGTSGGRHSYNEQFF.

This sequence joins TRBV10-3 and TRBJ2-7; TCRdb's D gene call, TRBD1, goes unchecked for lack of DNA. The CDR3 spans 14 residues. CDR1 is ENHRY, CDR2 SYGVKD, per germline. The CDR3 reads CAISDRVNSYEQYF.

The rearrangement uses TRBV7-8 and TRBJ2-7. The length of the CDR3 is 13 residues. Germline assignment: CDR1 SGHVS and CDR2 FQNEAQ. The chain's CDR3 is CASSPGASYEQYF.

The chain combines TRBV14 with TRBJ2-4. Germline V lookup: CDR1 SGHDN, CDR2 FVKESK. The CDR3 covers 17 residues. CDR3 loop: CASSLGTSSLAKNIQYF.